Presented here are 19 T cell receptor beta chains from one specimen sequenced in a study of siplizumab effects on memory and regulatory T cells. This table comes from immunoSEQ multiplex PCR, and its TCRdb copy is limited to in-frame clones, with some not included. The sample has just over 40,000 clones, about 89% seen once; the top ten hold around 0.25%. Sequencing was performed on naive CD4+ T cells sorted from blood. The source of these receptors is a human donor in good health.

The chain uses TRBV10-3 and TRBJ1-1; D is ambiguous. Germline loops: CDR1 ENHRY, CDR2 SYGVKD. The CDR3 loop spans 13 amino acids. V lost 3 bases and J 0 bases, leaving 5 bases between the germline ends. The DNA for the CDR3 is TGTGCCATCAGTGACCGAGTGAACACTGAAGCTTTCTTT. The encoded protein is CAISDRVNTEAFF.

This chain joins TRBV11-2 and TRBJ1-2, with TRBD1 identical over 8 bases. This CDR3 spans 14 amino acids. Germline loops: CDR1 SGHAT, CDR2 FQNNGV. Trimming cost V 5 bases and J 3 bases; bases outside gene matches: 5. DNA of the CDR3: TGTGCCAGCAGCCCGGACAGGGTTTACTATGGCTACACCTTC. Encoded protein: CASSPDRVYYGYTF. Full variable domain (outside the CDR3, taken from reference TRBV11-2 and TRBJ1-2): EAGVAQSPRYKIIEKRQSVAFWCNPISGHATLYWYQQILGQGPKLLIQFQNNGVVDDSQLPKDRFSAERLKGVDSTLKIQPAKLEDSAVYLCASSPDRVYYGYTFGSGTRLTVV.

The chain joins TRBV18 to TRBJ2-1, with 11 nucleotides matching TRBD1. This CDR3 spans 15 amino acids. V dropped 3 bases and J dropped 3; count of bases not matched to a gene: 1. The V gene's germline CDR1 is KGHSH and CDR2 LQKENI. CDR3 sequence: CASSPGTGGYNEQFF. The CDR3 DNA follows: TGTGCCAGCTCACCGGGGACAGGGGGCTACAATGAGCAGTTCTTC.

V and J are TRBV18 and TRBJ1-2, with 7 bases that match TRBD1. Germline lookup yields CDR1 KGHSH and CDR2 LQKENI. V dropped 6 bases and J dropped 4; count of bases not matched to a gene: 8. This CDR3 spans 14 amino acids. The CDR3 reads CASSRTGDSYGYTF. The CDR3 DNA follows: TGTGCCAGCTCCCGAACAGGGGATAGCTATGGCTACACCTTC. Full variable domain (outside the CDR3, taken from reference TRBV18 and TRBJ1-2): NAGVMQNPRHLVRRRGQEARLRCSPMKGHSHVYWYRQLPEEGLKFMVYLQKENIIDESGMPKERFSAEFPKEGPSILRIQQVVRGDSAAYFCASSRTGDSYGYTFGSGTRLTVV.

This rearrangement joins TRBV7-3 to TRBJ2-3, with D tentatively TRBD1 or TRBD2 (6 bases each). Trimming left V 1 base short and J 2 bases short, with 10 bases between. There are 15 residues in the CDR3. Germline CDR1 is SGHTA and CDR2 is FQGTGA. This CDR3 reads CASSLKGGLTDTQYF. The DNA of the CDR3 is TGTGCCAGCAGCTTAAAAGGGGGACTCACAGATACGCAGTATTTT. Full variable domain (rest looked up from reference TRBV7-3 and TRBJ2-3): GAGVSQTPSNKVTEKGKYVELRCDPISGHTALYWYRQSLGQGPEFLIYFQGTGAADDSGLPNDRFFAVRPEGSVSTLKIQRTERGDSAVYLCASSLKGGLTDTQYFGPGTRLTVL.

The rearrangement links TRBV9 to TRBJ1-1; the D is unclear. This CDR3 contains 14 residues. Germline V CDR1 and CDR2: SGDLS, YYNGEE. Trimming took 6 bases from V and 0 from J, leaving 12 bases between them. CDR3 residues: CASTRALMNTEAFF. The CDR3 DNA sequence: TGTGCCAGCACAAGAGCGTTGATGAACACTGAAGCTTTCTTT.

The chain uses TRBV5-1 and TRBJ2-2; TRBD1 is a possible D gene (6 bases). The germline V and J ends were trimmed by 3 bases and 1 base, with 13 bases remaining between them. Germline lookup yields CDR1 SGHRS and CDR2 YFSETQ. The CDR3 runs 16 residues. The DNA of the CDR3 is TGCGCCAGCAGCTGGACGGGACACTTGAACACCGGGGAGCTGTTTTTT. It encodes CASSWTGHLNTGELFF.

The chain employs TRBV7-9 and TRBJ1-2; no clear D. V was cut by 2 bases and J by 1 base, with 5 bases left in between. The V gene's germline CDR1 is SEHNR and CDR2 FQNEAQ (reference sequence). The CDR3 has 13 amino acids. CDR3 amino acids: CASSLQSNYGYTF. CDR3 nucleotides: TGTGCCAGCAGCTTACAGAGTAACTATGGCTACACCTTC.

This clone was detected a few times. V gene TRBV15 combines with J gene TRBJ1-5; D gene ambiguous. Per germline, CDR1 LNHNV and CDR2 YYDKDF (reference sequence). The CDR3 runs to 17 residues. V was pared by 5 bases and J by 5 bases, with 22 bases between. CDR3 loop: CATSPLWKGPQDQPQHF. The CDR3 DNA reads as TGTGCCACCAGCCCGCTCTGGAAGGGTCCCCAGGATCAGCCCCAGCATTTT.

The V call is TRBV5-1, the J call TRBJ2-2, with TRBD2 matching over 7 bases. The CDR3 has 18 residues. CDR1 is SGHRS, CDR2 YFSETQ, per germline. V shed 2 bases, J shed 2 bases, and the junction held 12 bases outside the gene matches. The CDR3 nucleotides are TGCGCCAGCAGCTTCGAGGTGCTAGCGGTTATTAACACCGGGGAGCTGTTTTTT. This codes for CASSFEVLAVINTGELFF.

This chain joins TRBV5-1 and TRBJ2-5, with TRBD2 matching over 9 bases. V was pared by 4 bases and J by 5 bases, with 6 bases of the junction left unmatched. Per the germline V gene, CDR1 is SGHRS and CDR2 is YFSETQ. CDR3 length equals 14 residues. CDR3 amino acids: CASSPGLAGETQYF. CDR3 sequence (DNA): TGCGCCAGCAGCCCGGGACTAGCCGGGGAGACCCAGTACTTC.

The rearrangement joins TRBV7-3 to TRBJ2-1, with TRBD2 matching over 13 bases. The V and J ends lost 3 bases and 5 bases, in that order; junction bases with no gene match: 4. In germline, CDR1 is SGHTA, CDR2 FQGTGA. The CDR3 extends over 16 amino acids. The CDR3 region has the DNA TGTGCCAGCAGCTTCATCGGACTAGCGGGGGACAATGAGCAGTTCTTC. It is translated as CASSFIGLAGDNEQFF.

The chain recombines TRBV7-2 with TRBJ1-3; D gene unclear. The CDR3 consists of 11 residues. Trimming cost V 5 bases and J 11 bases, with 10 bases left between them. Germline loops: CDR1 SGHTA, CDR2 FQGNSA. CDR3 nucleotides: TGTGCCAGCAGCCAAAACCAGGCCATATATTTT. It encodes CASSQNQAIYF.

The V and J genes are TRBV4-1 and TRBJ1-3, with 7 bases fitting TRBD1. Germline V gene data show CDR1 as MGHRA and CDR2 as YSYEKL. The CDR3 runs 14 residues. V gave up 7 bases and J gave up 5 bases; unmatched junction bases: 8. CDR3: CASKGQALRNTIYF. CDR3 in DNA: TGCGCCAGCAAAGGACAGGCCTTACGAAACACCATATATTTT.

The genes are TRBV29-1 and TRBJ1-5; D may be TRBD1 (5 bases). Germline assignment: CDR1 SQVTM and CDR2 ANQGSEA. The CDR3 consists of 14 residues. Between the trimmed V and J ends, which lost 4 bases and 2 bases, there was a span of 12 bases. The CDR3 DNA reads TGCAGCGTTGGGGAGGGGCCAGGCAATCAGCCCCAGCATTTT. Translation gives CSVGEGPGNQPQHF. Full variable domain (missing parts from reference TRBV29-1 and TRBJ1-5): SAVISQKPSRDICQRGTSLTIQCQVDSQVTMMFWYRQQPGQSLTLIATANQGSEATYESGFVIDKFPISRPNLTFSTLTVSNMSPEDSSIYLCSVGEGPGNQPQHFGDGTRLSIL.

The rearrangement links TRBV7-3 to TRBJ1-1; D is perhaps TRBD1 (5 bases). Germline V gene data show CDR1 as SGHTA and CDR2 as FQGTGA. V was pared by 3 bases and J by 6 bases, with 11 bases between. The CDR3 is made up of 13 amino acids. CDR3 sequence reads: CASSFMPRAEAFF. The CDR3 DNA follows: TGTGCCAGCAGCTTCATGCCCAGGGCTGAAGCTTTCTTT.

J is TRBJ2-7 and V is TRBV19; 9 bases fit TRBD1. In germline, CDR1 is LNHDA, CDR2 SQIVND (reference sequence). The ends lost 1 base at V and 6 bases at J; junction bases unmatched: 4. CDR3 size: 14 residues. The CDR3 sequence is CASSIGGTGIEQYF. CDR3 nucleotide sequence: TGTGCCAGTAGTATAGGCGGGACAGGGATCGAGCAGTACTTC.

The chain carries TRBV6-5 and TRBJ2-1; D unclear. The CDR3 runs 10 residues. The germline gives CDR1 MNHEY, CDR2 SVGAGI. Deletions cut 8 bases from V and 12 bases from J, with 11 bases between. The CDR3 loop reads CASGNDGQFF. The CDR3 coding sequence is TGTGCCAGCGGTAATGATGGGCAGTTCTTC.

This clone showed up just once. The gene calls are TRBV20-1 and TRBJ1-2; D remains unclear. The CDR3 has 11 amino acids. The germline V and J ends were trimmed by 6 bases and 4 bases, with 9 bases remaining between them. The V gene's germline CDR1 is DFQATT and CDR2 SNEGSKA (reference sequence). CDR3 sequence reads: CSAVDGYGYTF. The CDR3 nucleotides read TGCAGTGCAGTTGATGGCTATGGCTACACCTTC.